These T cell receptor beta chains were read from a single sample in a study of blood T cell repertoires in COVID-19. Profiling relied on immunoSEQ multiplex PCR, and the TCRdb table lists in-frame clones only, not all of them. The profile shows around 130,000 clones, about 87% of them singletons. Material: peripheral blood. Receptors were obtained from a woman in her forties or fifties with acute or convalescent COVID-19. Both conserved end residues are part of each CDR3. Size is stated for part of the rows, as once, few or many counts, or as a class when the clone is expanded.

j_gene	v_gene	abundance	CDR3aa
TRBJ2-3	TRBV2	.	CASSEGSGVTDTQYF
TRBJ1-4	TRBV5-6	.	CASSWGQGARVGGEKLFF
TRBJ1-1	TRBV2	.	CASLGTVKNTEAFF
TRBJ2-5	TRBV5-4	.	CASSLPTSGNQETQYF
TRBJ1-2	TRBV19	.	CASSTPGQRDLYGYTF
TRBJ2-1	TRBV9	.	CASSVGASTYNEQFF
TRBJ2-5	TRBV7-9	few	CASTWQAQETQYF
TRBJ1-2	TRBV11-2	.	CASSSGTGAKGYTF
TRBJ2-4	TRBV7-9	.	CASSLVSGAKNIQYF
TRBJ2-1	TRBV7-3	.	CATSRDSYNEQFF
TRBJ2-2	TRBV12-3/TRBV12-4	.	CASSLAYTGELFF